These 24 T cell receptor beta chains were all obtained from the same sample, sequenced in a study of T cell repertoires in cytomegalovirus infection. One entry per CDR3 protein, called by TCRdb with MiXCR from the reads. The sample carries about 890,000 distinct CDR3 sequences, approximately 31% recorded once. These receptors are not linked to any known antigen. The sequencing here drew on cultured CD8+ T cells from PBMCs, taken from culture after CMV antigen stimulation. The source is a human donor in good health (CMV status not recorded). Some clones in this sample may be carry-over from other donors' samples.

This clonotype was seen a handful of times. The chain uses TRBV27 and TRBJ2-7, with a tentative D call TRBD2 (6 bases). The CDR3 length is 13 residues. With 8 bases removed from V and 7 bases from J, the gap between germline ends came to 18 bases. Germline V gives CDR1 MNHEY, CDR2 SMNVEV (reference sequence). The CDR3 coding sequence is TGTGCCAGCTCAGTTGGGACCGGAGGGGAGCAGTACGTC. Protein sequence: CASSVGTGGEQYV.

This clonotype was seen a handful of times. The genes are TRBV2 and TRBJ2-3; weak D call: TRBD1 (5 bases). The CDR3 is 15 amino acids. V shed 0 bases and J shed 1 base, with 8 bases lying between them. CDR1 SNHLY and CDR2 FYNNEI come from the germline V gene. Here the CDR3 reads CASSEAWGGTDTQYF. The CDR3, as DNA: TGTGCCAGCAGTGAAGCGTGGGGCGGCACAGATACGCAGTATTTT.

This clonotype was seen a handful of times. This rearrangement joins TRBV19 to TRBJ2-4; D is ambiguous. The CDR3 totals 16 residues. Germline CDR1 LNHDA, CDR2 SQIVND (reference sequence). Trimming shortened V by 5 bases and J by 6 bases, and 20 bases separated the two germline ends. CDR3 nucleotide sequence: TGTGCCAGTAGTGTGGGTGACCTATTCCATCCAAACATTCAGTACTTC. Its protein product is CASSVGDLFHPNIQYF.

Concerning this clonotype: A junction end diverges from the germline sequence, so it may reflect a read error. The genes are TRBV7-4 and TRBJ1-1, with D unclear. CDR1 and CDR2 (germline): SGHVT, SQSDAQ. The CDR3 sequence is 13 residues long. The CDR3 loop reads CVSSPIDGIEAFF. The CDR3 DNA reads TGTGTCAGCAGCCCTATCGATGGGATTGAAGCTTTCTTT. The full variable domain, completed using reference TRBV7-4 and TRBJ1-1, is GAGVSQSPRYKVAKRGRDVALRCDSISGHVTLYWYRQTLGQGSEVLTYSQSDAQRDKSGRPSGRFSAERPERSVSTLKIQRTEQGDSAVYLCVSSPIDGIEAFFGQGTRLTVV.

The rearrangement uses TRBV11-2 and TRBJ2-5; 8 bases map to TRBD1. The CDR3 runs to 14 residues. CDR1 is SGHAT, CDR2 FQNNGV, per germline. The junction had 8 bases not matched to a gene; V was cut back by 6 bases and J by 5 bases. CDR3 DNA sequence: TGTGCCAGCAGACCCGACAGGGGATGGGAGACCCAGTACTTC. The encoded protein is CASRPDRGWETQYF.

This chain uses TRBV7-6 with TRBJ2-2; 10 bases align to TRBD1. The CDR3 totals 16 residues. Germline V gene data show CDR1 as SGHVS and CDR2 as FNYEAQ. J lost 2 bases, V lost 7 bases, and 7 bases had no gene match. This chain's CDR3 is CASNRQGARNTGELFF. CDR3 bases: TGTGCCAGCAATCGACAGGGGGCTCGAAACACCGGGGAGCTGTTTTTT. The full variable domain, completed using reference TRBV7-6 and TRBJ2-2, is GAGVSQSPRYKVTKRGQDVALRCDPISGHVSLYWYRQALGQGPEFLTYFNYEAQQDKSGLPNDRFSAERPEGSISTLTIQRTEQRDSAMYRCASNRQGARNTGELFFGEGSRLTVL.

This clonotype was counted a few times. V is TRBV6-2 or TRBV6-3 and J is TRBJ1-5, with D maybe TRBD1 (6 bases). Between the trimmed V and J ends, which lost 5 bases and 4 bases, there was a span of 27 bases. This CDR3 comprises 19 residues. Germline V gene data show CDR1 as MNHEY and CDR2 as SVGEGT. The CDR3 region has the DNA TGTGCCAGCAGTCACTTCATCCATAGTCTGGGACAAGTGAATCAGCCCCAGCATTTT. Translating it yields CASSHFIHSLGQVNQPQHF.

The V and J genes are TRBV12-3 or TRBV12-4 and TRBJ2-7; the match to TRBD1 covers 8 bases. Trimming removed 2 bases from V and 2 bases from J; junction bases left unmatched: 11. This CDR3 contains 17 residues. CDR3 amino acids: CASSLSSIGQGPYEQYF. Written as DNA, the CDR3 is TGTGCCAGCAGTTTATCTTCGATTGGACAGGGACCCTACGAGCAGTACTTC.

This chain links TRBV15 with TRBJ2-1; D is undetermined. CDR3 length: 13 residues. CDR1 and CDR2 from the germline V gene are LNHNV and YYDKDF (reference sequence). V lost 4 bases and J lost 7, with 11 bases in between. The CDR3 nucleotides are TGTGCCACCAGCACTTCGTTGTCGAATGAGCAGTTCTTC. Amino acid sequence: CATSTSLSNEQFF. Full variable domain (rest looked up from reference TRBV15 and TRBJ2-1): DAMVIQNPRYQVTQFGKPVTLSCSQTLNHNVMYWYQQKSSQAPKLLFHYYDKDFNNEADTPDNFQSRRPNTSFCFLDIRSPGLGDTAMYLCATSTSLSNEQFFGPGTRLTVL.

Details on this clonotype: Germline is not matched at one junction end, which may reflect a read error. The J gene is TRBJ2-7, the V gene TRBV7-6, with 14 bases lining up with TRBD2. CDR1 SGHVS and CDR2 FNYEAQ come from the germline V gene. This CDR3 contains 17 residues. Here the CDR3 DNA reads TGTGCCAGCAGCTTAAGGACTAGCGGGGGGCTCCTCTACGGGCAGTACTTC. Translation gives CASSLRTSGGLLYGQYF. Full variable domain (outside the CDR3, taken from reference TRBV7-6 and TRBJ2-7): GAGVSQSPRYKVTKRGQDVALRCDPISGHVSLYWYRQALGQGPEFLTYFNYEAQQDKSGLPNDRFSAERPEGSISTLTIQRTEQRDSAMYRCASSLRTSGGLLYGQYFGPGTRLTVT.

The V call is TRBV29-1, the J call TRBJ2-5; 8 positions agree with TRBD1. This CDR3 contains 13 residues. In germline, CDR1 is SQVTM, CDR2 ANQGSEA. The V segment lost 6 bases and the J segment 5 bases; nucleotides outside the gene matches: 8. CDR3 protein: CSVAEGQAETQYF. DNA for the CDR3: TGCAGCGTAGCCGAGGGACAGGCGGAGACCCAGTACTTC.

This clonotype was recorded a few times. The J gene is TRBJ2-1, the V gene TRBV2, with 12 bases lining up with TRBD2. The CDR3 length is 18 residues. Germline V gene lookup returns CDR1 SNHLY and CDR2 FYNNEI. V gave up 1 base and J gave up 0 bases; unmatched junction bases: 4. The DNA of the CDR3 is TGTGCCAGCAGTGAAGATGGACTAGCGGGGAGCTCCTACAATGAGCAGTTCTTC. Translated: CASSEDGLAGSSYNEQFF.

This rearrangement joins TRBV11-2 to TRBJ2-7; D is ambiguous. The CDR3 totals 13 residues. The V gene's germline CDR1 is SGHAT and CDR2 FQNNGV. V shed 0 bases and J shed 4 bases, with 7 bases lying between them. This CDR3 reads CASSLESRYEQYV. CDR3 DNA: TGTGCCAGCAGCTTAGAGTCCCGGTACGAGCAGTACGTC.

This clonotype has a count of ten or more. V gene TRBV7-8 combines with J gene TRBJ1-2; 8 bases align to TRBD1. V was pared by 6 bases and J by 8 bases, with 17 bases of the junction left unmatched. CDR3 size: 16 residues. Germline assignment: CDR1 SGHVS and CDR2 FQNEAQ. The DNA for the CDR3 is TGTGCCAGCAGTTCGATAAGACAGGGGCGCGCGGCGGGCTACACCTTC. It yields the protein CASSSIRQGRAAGYTF.

This rearrangement joins TRBV27 to TRBJ1-1; D gene uncertain. The germline V gene encodes CDR1 MNHEY and CDR2 SMNVEV (reference sequence). V shed 0 bases and J shed 5 bases, with 7 bases lying between them. The length of the CDR3 is 13 residues. CDR3 sequence: CASSLSTETEAFF. CDR3 sequence (DNA): TGTGCCAGCAGTTTATCGACGGAGACTGAAGCTTTCTTT.

This clonotype has ten or more counts. The chain links TRBV7-9 to TRBJ2-7; unclear D gene. V was shortened by 5 bases and J by 2 bases, with 7 bases between the two germline ends. The CDR3 has 12 amino acids. Germline V gives CDR1 SEHNR, CDR2 FQNEAQ (reference sequence). The CDR3 coding sequence is TGTGCCAGCAGCCCCGCTACCTACGAGCAGTACTTC. Protein: CASSPATYEQYF.

This clonotype was recorded a few times. The V gene is TRBV19, the J gene TRBJ1-2, with D uncertain. With 7 bases removed from V and 8 bases from J, the gap between germline ends came to 14 bases. This CDR3 spans 12 amino acids. Germline V gene sequence: CDR1 LNHDA, CDR2 SQIVND (reference sequence). CDR3 residues: CASTREDGGYTF. The CDR3 DNA reads as TGTGCCAGTACCCGGGAGGACGGGGGCTACACCTTC. Based on the CDR3 plus reference TRBV19 and TRBJ1-2, the full variable domain is DGGITQSPKYLFRKEGQNVTLSCEQNLNHDAMYWYRQDPGQGLRLIYYSQIVNDFQKGDIAEGYSVSREKKESFPLTVTSAQKNPTAFYLCASTREDGGYTFGSGTRLTVV.

This clonotype occurred a few times. The chain has TRBV19 and TRBJ1-2; the D is unclear. The CDR3 runs to 15 residues. V lost 3 bases to trimming and J lost 2 bases, with 13 bases between them. CDR1 and CDR2 from the germline V gene are LNHDA and SQIVND (reference sequence). This chain's CDR3 is CASSIGRLTNYGYTF. In nucleotides, the CDR3 is TGTGCCAGTAGTATTGGCAGACTCACCAACTATGGCTACACCTTC. Full variable domain (rest looked up from reference TRBV19 and TRBJ1-2): DGGITQSPKYLFRKEGQNVTLSCEQNLNHDAMYWYRQDPGQGLRLIYYSQIVNDFQKGDIAEGYSVSREKKESFPLTVTSAQKNPTAFYLCASSIGRLTNYGYTFGSGTRLTVV.

This clonotype was seen more than once but under ten times. The chain employs TRBV5-6 and TRBJ1-1, with D perhaps TRBD1 (5 bases). CDR1 is SGHDT, CDR2 YYEEEE, per germline. Trimming removed 2 bases from V and 7 bases from J, with 12 bases in between. The CDR3 is made up of 13 amino acids. The CDR3 loop reads CASSFQGWGEAFF. CDR3 coding DNA: TGTGCCAGCAGCTTTCAGGGCTGGGGTGAAGCTTTCTTT.

This clonotype was picked up a small number of times. V usage is TRBV9 and J usage is TRBJ2-3; 7 positions match TRBD2. The CDR3 is made up of 15 amino acids. V shed 4 bases, J shed 4 bases, and the junction held 9 bases outside the gene matches. Germline CDR1 is SGDLS and CDR2 is YYNGEE. The CDR3 sequence: CASSSRLARPDTQYF. Written as DNA, the CDR3 is TGTGCCAGCAGCTCGAGACTAGCTAGACCAGATACGCAGTATTTT.

The J gene is TRBJ2-3, the V gene TRBV6-1; 9 bases align to TRBD2. The CDR3 loop spans 17 amino acids. Per germline, CDR1 MNHNS and CDR2 SASEGT. V lost 6 bases, J lost 0 bases, and 10 bases stayed unmatched. CDR3 in DNA: TGTGCCAGCAGGAAATTAGCGGGGGCCCCCAGCACAGATACGCAGTATTTT. This encodes CASRKLAGAPSTDTQYF.

This CDR3 is CASSMLLEPPYGYTF. The CDR3 DNA is TGTGCCAGTAGTATGCTATTGGAACCACCCTATGGCTACACCTTC. The chain links TRBV19 to TRBJ1-2; D not certain. The V gene lost 3 bases and the J gene lost 4 bases, with 15 bases spanning the gap. This CDR3 has 15 residues. Germline CDR1 and CDR2: LNHDA and SQIVND (reference sequence). The complete variable domain, with remaining parts taken from reference TRBV19 and TRBJ1-2, reads DGGITQSPKYLFRKEGQNVTLSCEQNLNHDAMYWYRQDPGQGLRLIYYSQIVNDFQKGDIAEGYSVSREKKESFPLTVTSAQKNPTAFYLCASSMLLEPPYGYTFGSGTRLTVV.

V gene TRBV7-9 combines with J gene TRBJ2-1; tentatively, D is TRBD1 (6 bases). CDR3 length equals 17 residues. Germline CDR1 reads SEHNR; CDR2 reads FQNEAQ (reference sequence). The V end was cut by 6 bases, the J end by 1 base, with 19 bases between. The CDR3 here is CASRFPSGTISYNEQFF. In DNA form, the CDR3 reads TGTGCCAGCAGGTTCCCGTCCGGGACAATATCCTACAATGAGCAGTTCTTC.

V and J are TRBV23-1 and TRBJ2-2, with D perhaps matching TRBD1 (6 bases). TRBV23-1 is an ORF; its function is uncertain. V lost 3 bases to trimming and J lost 2 bases, with 19 bases between them. The CDR3 loop spans 18 amino acids. The CDR3 bases are TGCGCCAGCAGTCACCCGGGGTGGACAGTTCCTAACACCGGGGAGCTGTTTTTT. Its protein is CASSHPGWTVPNTGELFF.